This record concerns one TCR beta chain sequence. Its antigen is still unknown. Before the COVID-19 pandemic, during about 2011-2019, CD4+ T cells were taken from unexposed donors. CD4+ T cells were isolated from the cells after more than 8 days of culture. Each well had 1.5 million to 2.5 million PBMCs in about 5% human AB serum with IL-2. The record originates from a study of CD4 T cells in relation to SARS-CoV-2 and coronaviruses. Study details: After roughly ten days of antigen culture, PBMC TCR beta CDR3s were sequenced. Negative control cultures got HIV-1 Nef peptides or no peptide. Study results and limitations: No donor gave both pre-pandemic and post-infection samples.

Clones were sequenced by immunoSEQ multiplex PCR, and TCRdb holds only the in-frame ones, with some missing. The sample has roughly 31,000 clones; 55% to 75% are singletons. This CDR3 region has 17 residues. Trimming removed 2 bases from V and 0 bases from J, with 14 bases in between. Germline V gene lookup returns CDR1 SSHAT and CDR2 FNYEAQ (reference sequence). The sample consisted of CD4+ T cells from PBMCs, cultured in vitro. This receptor was taken from a human donor in good health. The chain joins TRBV7-7 to TRBJ1-3; D is ambiguous. CDR3 nucleotide sequence: TGTGCCAGCAGCTTAACCGCCAGGAAGACCTCTGGAAACACCATATATTTT. Its translation is CASSLTARKTSGNTIYF.